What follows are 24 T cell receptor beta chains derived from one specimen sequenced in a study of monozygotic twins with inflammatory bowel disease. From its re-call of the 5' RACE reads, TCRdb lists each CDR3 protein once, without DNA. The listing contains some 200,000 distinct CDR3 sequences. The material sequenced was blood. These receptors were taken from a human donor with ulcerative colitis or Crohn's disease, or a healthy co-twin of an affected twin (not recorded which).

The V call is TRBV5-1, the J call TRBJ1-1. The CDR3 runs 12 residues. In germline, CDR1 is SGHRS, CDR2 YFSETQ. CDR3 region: CASSGSNTEAFF.

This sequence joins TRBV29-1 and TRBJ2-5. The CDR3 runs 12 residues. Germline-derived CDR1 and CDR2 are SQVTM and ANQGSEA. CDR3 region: CSVLRYQESQYF.

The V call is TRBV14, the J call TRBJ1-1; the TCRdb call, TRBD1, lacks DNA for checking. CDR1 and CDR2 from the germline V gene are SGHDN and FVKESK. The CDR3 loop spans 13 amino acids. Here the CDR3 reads CASSESSTGRTFF.

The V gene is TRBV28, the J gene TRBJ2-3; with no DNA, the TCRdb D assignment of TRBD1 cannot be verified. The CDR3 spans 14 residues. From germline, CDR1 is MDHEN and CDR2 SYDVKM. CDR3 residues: CASTGTGNTDTQYF.

CDR3 in amino acids: CASSSPILSGGTDTQYF. The V call is TRBV7-9, the J call TRBJ2-3. CDR1 and CDR2 (germline): SEHNR, FQNEAQ (reference sequence). The CDR3 contains 17 residues.

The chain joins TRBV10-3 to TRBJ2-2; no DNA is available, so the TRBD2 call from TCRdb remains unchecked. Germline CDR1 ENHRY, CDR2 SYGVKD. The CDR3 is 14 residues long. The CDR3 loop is CAAASGGDTGELFF.

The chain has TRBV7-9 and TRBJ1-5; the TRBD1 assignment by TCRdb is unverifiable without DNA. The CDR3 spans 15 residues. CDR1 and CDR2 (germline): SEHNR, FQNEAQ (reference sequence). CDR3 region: CASSLDRVGNQPQHF.

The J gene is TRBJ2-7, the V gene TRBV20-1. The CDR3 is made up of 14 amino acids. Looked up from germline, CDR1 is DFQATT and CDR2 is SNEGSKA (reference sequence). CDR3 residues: CSARVERHPYEQYF.

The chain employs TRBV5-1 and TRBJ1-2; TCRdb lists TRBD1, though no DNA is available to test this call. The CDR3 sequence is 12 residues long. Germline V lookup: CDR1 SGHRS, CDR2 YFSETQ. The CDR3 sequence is CASSEGSRGYTF.

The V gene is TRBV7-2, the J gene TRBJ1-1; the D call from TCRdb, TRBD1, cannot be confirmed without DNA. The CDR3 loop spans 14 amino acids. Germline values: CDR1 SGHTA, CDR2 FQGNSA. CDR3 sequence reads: CASSPGTTNTEAFF.

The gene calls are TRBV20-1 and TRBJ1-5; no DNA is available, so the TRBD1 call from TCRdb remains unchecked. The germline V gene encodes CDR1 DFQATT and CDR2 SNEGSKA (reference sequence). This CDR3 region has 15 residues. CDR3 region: CSARSGTGGNQPQHF.

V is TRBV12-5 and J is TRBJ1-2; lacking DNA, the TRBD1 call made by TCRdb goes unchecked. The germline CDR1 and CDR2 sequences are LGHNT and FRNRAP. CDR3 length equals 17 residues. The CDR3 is CASGQPPTGFANYGYTF.

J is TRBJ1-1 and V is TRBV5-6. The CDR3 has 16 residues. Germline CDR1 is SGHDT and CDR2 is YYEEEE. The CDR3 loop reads CASSLVAGASNTEAFF.

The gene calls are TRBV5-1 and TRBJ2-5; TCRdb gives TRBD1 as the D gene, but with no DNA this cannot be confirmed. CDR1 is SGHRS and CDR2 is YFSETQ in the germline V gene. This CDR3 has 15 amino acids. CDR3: CASSARGGSQETQYF. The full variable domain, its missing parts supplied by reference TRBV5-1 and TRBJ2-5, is KAGVTQTPRYLIKTRGQQVTLSCSPISGHRSVSWYQQTPGQGLQFLFEYFSETQRNKGNFPGRFSGRQFSNSRSEMNVSTLELGDSALYLCASSARGGSQETQYFGPGTRLLVL.

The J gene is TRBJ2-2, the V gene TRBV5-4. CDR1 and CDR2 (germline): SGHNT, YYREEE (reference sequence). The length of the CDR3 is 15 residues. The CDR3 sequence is CASSLAGMNTGELFF.

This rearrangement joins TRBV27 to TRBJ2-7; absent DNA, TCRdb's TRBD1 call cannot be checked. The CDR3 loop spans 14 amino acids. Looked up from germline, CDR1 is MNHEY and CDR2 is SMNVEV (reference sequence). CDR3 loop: CASSKDRLTYEQYF.

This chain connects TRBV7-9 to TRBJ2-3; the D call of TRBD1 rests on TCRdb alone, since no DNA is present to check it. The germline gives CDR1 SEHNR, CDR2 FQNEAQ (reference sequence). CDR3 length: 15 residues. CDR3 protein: CASSSQVSRPDTQYF.

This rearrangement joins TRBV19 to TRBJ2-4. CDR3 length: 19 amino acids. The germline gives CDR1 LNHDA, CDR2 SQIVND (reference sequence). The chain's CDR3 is CASSMSTGGTKLAKNIQYF.

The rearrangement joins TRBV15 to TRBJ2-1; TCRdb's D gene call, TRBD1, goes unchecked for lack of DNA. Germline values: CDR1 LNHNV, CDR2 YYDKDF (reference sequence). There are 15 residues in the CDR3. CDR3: CATSRDRHRGNEQFF.

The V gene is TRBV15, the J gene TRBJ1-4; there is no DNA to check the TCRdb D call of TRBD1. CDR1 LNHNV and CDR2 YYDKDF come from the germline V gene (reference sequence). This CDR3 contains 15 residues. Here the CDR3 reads CATSRQTGSNEKLFF.

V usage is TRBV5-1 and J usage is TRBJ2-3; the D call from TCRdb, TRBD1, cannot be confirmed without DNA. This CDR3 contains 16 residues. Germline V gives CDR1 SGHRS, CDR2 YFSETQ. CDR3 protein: CASSEIEGQGTDTQYF.

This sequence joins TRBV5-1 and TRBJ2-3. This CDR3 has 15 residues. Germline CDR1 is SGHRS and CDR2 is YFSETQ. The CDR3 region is CASSRRTDSTDTQYF. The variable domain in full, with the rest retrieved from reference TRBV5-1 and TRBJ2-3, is KAGVTQTPRYLIKTRGQQVTLSCSPISGHRSVSWYQQTPGQGLQFLFEYFSETQRNKGNFPGRFSGRQFSNSRSEMNVSTLELGDSALYLCASSRRTDSTDTQYFGPGTRLTVL.

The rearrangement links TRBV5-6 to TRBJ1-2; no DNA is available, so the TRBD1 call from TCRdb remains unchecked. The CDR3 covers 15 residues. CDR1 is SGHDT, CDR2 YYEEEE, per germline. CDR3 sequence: CASSQTGRVVYGYTF. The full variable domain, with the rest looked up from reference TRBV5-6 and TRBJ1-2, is DAGVTQSPTHLIKTRGQQVTLRCSPKSGHDTVSWYQQALGQGPQFIFQYYEEEERQRGNFPDRFSGHQFPNYSSELNVNALLLGDSALYLCASSQTGRVVYGYTFGSGTRLTVV.

The CDR3 protein is CASSQIPQRNTEAFF. This sequence joins TRBV5-1 and TRBJ1-1. Germline CDR1 is SGHRS and CDR2 is YFSETQ. CDR3 length: 15 amino acids.